This T cell receptor (beta chain) was captured by sequencing in a study of sequential checkpoint blockade in melanoma. Study background: Randomization was 1:1 between first-line nivolumab→ipilimumab and ipilimumab→nivolumab.

In its sample, this clone was seen a few times. Treatment given: randomized to nivolumab then ipilimumab (arm A) or the reverse (arm B). None of the patients previously received DNA-damaging chemotherapy. Live CD3+CD8+ CD19− CD56− cells were sorted from PBMCs. TCRdb's table, derived via immunoSEQ multiplex PCR, lists solely in-frame clones and lacks some. Here the sample spans about 18,000 clones, approximately 81% being singletons. Germline CDR1 is SGHVS and CDR2 is FNYEAQ. CDR3 length equals 14 residues. The V and J ends lost 5 bases and 7 bases, in that order; junction bases with no gene match: 4. Sample: CD8+ T cells sorted from blood (inferred from file names), taken from a patient given nivolumab and ipilimumab in sequence. This clonotype was obtained from a human donor with melanoma. V gene TRBV7-6 combines with J gene TRBJ2-2; 10 nucleotides match TRBD1. This CDR3 reads CASSLGQGYGELFF. For the CDR3, the DNA is TGTGCCAGCAGCCTGGGACAGGGGTACGGGGAGCTGTTTTTT.